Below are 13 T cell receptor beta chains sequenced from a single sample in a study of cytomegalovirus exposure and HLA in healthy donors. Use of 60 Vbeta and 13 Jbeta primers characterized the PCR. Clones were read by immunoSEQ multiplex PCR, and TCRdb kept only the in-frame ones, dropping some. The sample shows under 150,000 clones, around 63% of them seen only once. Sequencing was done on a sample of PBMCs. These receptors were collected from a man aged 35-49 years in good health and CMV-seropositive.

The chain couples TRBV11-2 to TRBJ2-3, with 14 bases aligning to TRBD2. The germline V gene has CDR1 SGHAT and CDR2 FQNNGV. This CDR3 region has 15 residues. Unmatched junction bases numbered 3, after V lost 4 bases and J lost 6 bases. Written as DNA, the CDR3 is TGTGCCAGCAGCTGGACTAGCGGGGGGCGGGATACGCAGTATTTT. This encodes CASSWTSGGRDTQYF.

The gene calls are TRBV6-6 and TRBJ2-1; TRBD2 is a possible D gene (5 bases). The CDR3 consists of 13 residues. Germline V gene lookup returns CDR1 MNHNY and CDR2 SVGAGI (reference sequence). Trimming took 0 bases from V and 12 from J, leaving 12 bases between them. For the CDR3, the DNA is TGTGCCAGCAGTTACTCGAAGAGCGGTACGCAGTTCTTC. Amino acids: CASSYSKSGTQFF.

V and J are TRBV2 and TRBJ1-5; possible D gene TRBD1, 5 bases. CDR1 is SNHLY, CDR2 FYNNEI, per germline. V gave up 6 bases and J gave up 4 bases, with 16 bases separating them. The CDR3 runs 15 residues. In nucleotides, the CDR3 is TGTGCCAGCAGAGAGCGGGACCGAGCTAATCAGCCCCAGCATTTT. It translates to CASRERDRANQPQHF.

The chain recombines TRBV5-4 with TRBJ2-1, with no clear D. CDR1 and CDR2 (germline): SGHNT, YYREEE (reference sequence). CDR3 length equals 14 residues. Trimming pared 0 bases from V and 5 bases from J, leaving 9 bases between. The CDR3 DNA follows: TGTGCCAGCAGCTTGGCCCTGGGCAACAATGAGCAGTTCTTC. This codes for CASSLALGNNEQFF.

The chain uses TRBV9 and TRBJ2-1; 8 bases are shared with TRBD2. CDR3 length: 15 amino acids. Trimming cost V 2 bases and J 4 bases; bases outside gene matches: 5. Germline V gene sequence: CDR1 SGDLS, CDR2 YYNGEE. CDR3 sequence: CASSVRAGEYNEQFF. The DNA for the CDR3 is TGTGCCAGCAGCGTTCGAGCGGGGGAGTACAATGAGCAGTTCTTC. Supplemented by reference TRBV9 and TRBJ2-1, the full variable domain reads DSGVTQTPKHLITATGQRVTLRCSPRSGDLSVYWYQQSLDQGLQFLIQYYNGEERAKGNILERFSAQQFPDLHSELNLSSLELGDSALYFCASSVRAGEYNEQFFGPGTRLTVL.

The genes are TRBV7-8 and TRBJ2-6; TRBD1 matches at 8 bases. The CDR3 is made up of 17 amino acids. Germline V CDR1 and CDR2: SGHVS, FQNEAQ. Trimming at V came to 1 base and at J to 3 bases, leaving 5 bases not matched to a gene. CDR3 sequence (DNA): TGTGCCAGCAGCTTAGGGACAGGGTCCTTTGGGGCCAACGTCCTGACTTTC. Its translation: CASSLGTGSFGANVLTF.

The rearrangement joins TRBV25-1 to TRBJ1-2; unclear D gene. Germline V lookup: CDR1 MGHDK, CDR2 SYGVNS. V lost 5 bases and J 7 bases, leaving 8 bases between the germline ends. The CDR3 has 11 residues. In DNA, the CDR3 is TGTGCCAGCAGTCTCGGAGGTGGCTACACCTTC. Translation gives CASSLGGGYTF.

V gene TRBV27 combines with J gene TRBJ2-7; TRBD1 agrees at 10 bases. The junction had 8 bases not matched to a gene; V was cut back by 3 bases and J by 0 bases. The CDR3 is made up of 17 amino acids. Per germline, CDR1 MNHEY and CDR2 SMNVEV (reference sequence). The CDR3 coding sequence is TGTGCCAGCAGTTTGCGCCCTCGGGACAGGGGCTCCTACGAGCAGTACTTC. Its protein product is CASSLRPRDRGSYEQYF.

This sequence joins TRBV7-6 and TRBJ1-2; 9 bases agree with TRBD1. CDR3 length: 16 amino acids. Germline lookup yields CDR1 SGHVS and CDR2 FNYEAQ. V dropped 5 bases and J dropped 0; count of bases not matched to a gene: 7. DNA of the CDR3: TGTGCCAGCAGCGATTCGGGACAGGGAGCTAACTATGGCTACACCTTC. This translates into CASSDSGQGANYGYTF.

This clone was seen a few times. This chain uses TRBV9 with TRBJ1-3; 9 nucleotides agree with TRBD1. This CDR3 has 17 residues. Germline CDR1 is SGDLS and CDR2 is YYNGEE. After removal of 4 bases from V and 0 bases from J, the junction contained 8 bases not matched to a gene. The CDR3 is CASSQTGTGFSGNTIYF. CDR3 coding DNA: TGTGCCAGCAGCCAAACCGGGACAGGGTTCTCTGGAAACACCATATATTTT.

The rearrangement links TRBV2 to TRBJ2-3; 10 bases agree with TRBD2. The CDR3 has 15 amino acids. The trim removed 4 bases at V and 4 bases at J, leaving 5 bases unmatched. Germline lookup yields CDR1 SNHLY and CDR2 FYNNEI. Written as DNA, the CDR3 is TGTGCCAGCAGTGCCCTAGCGGGAGCCCCAGATACGCAGTATTTT. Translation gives CASSALAGAPDTQYF.

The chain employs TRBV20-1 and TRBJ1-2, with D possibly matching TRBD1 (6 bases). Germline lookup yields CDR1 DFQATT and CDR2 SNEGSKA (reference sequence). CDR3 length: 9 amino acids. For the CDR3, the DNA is TGCAGGGGGGCGGAAGGCTACACCTTC. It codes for CRGAEGYTF.

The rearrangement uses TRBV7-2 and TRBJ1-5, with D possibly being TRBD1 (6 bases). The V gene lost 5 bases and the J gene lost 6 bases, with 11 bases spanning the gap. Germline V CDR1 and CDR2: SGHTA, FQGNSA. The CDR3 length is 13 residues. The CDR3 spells CASSNTGFQPQHF. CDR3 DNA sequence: TGTGCCAGCAGCAACACAGGGTTTCAGCCCCAGCATTTT.